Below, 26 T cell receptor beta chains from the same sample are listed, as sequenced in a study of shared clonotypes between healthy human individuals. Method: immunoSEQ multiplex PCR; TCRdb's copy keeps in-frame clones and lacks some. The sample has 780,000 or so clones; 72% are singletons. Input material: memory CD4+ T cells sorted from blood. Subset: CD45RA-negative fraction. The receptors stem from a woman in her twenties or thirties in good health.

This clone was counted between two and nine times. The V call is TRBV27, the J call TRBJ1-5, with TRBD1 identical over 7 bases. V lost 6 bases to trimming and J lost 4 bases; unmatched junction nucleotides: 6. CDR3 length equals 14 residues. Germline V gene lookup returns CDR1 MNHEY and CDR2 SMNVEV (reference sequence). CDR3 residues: CASSRTQGNQPQHF. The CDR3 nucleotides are TGTGCCAGCAGCCGTACACAGGGGAATCAGCCCCAGCATTTT.

CDR3 protein: CASSLGATAAGKNGYTF. Here the CDR3 DNA reads TGTGCCAGCAGCTTGGGAGCGACAGCCGCTGGGAAAAATGGCTACACCTTC. This rearrangement joins TRBV5-4 to TRBJ1-2, with TRBD1 as a possible D gene (5 bases). The CDR3 runs to 17 residues. Trimming stripped 0 bases from V and 6 bases from J, with 21 bases between. Germline CDR1 SGHNT, CDR2 YYREEE (reference sequence).

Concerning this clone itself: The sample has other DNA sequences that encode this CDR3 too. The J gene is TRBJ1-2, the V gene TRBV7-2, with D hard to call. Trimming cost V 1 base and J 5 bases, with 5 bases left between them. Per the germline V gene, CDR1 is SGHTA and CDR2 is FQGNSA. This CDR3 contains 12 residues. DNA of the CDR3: TGTGCCAGCAGCTTAGATGGGTATGGCTACACCTTC. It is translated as CASSLDGYGYTF.

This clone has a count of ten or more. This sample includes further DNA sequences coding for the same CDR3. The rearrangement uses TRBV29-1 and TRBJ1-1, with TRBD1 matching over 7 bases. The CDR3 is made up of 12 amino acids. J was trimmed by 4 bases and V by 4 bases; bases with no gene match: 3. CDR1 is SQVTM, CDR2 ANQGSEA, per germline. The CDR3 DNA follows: TGCAGCGTTGTGCCAGGGGGCACTGAAGCTTTCTTT. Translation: CSVVPGGTEAFF.

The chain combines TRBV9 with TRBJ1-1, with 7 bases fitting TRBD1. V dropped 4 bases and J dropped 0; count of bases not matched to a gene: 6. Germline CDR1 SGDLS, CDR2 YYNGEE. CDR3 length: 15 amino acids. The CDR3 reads CASSLGDSLNTEAFF. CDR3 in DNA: TGTGCCAGCAGCCTCGGGGACAGCTTGAACACTGAAGCTTTCTTT.

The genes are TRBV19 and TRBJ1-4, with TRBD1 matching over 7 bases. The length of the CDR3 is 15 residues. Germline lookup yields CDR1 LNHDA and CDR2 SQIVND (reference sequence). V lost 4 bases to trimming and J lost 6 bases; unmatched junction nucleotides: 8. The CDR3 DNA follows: TGTGCCAGTAGTAGGGAGGACAGGACGCATGAAAAACTGTTTTTT. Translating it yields CASSREDRTHEKLFF.

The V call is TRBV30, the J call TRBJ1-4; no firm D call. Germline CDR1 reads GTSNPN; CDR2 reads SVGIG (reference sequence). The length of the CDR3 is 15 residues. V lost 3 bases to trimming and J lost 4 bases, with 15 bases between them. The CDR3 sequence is CAWSGGNTNNEKLFF. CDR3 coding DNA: TGTGCCTGGAGCGGCGGGAACACTAATAATGAAAAACTGTTTTTT.

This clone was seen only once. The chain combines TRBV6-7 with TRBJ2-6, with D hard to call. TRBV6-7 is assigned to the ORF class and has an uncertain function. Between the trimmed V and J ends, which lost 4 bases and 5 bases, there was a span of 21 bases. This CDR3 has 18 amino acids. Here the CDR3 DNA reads TGTGCCAGCAGTTGTATCTGGCGTATACAAAGTCGGGCCAACGTCCTGACTTTC. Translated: CASSCIWRIQSRANVLTF.

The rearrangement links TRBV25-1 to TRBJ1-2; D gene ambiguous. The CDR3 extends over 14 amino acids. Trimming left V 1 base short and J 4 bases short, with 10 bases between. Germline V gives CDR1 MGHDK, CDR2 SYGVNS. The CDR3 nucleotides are TGTGCCAGCAGTGAATCCCGTCTTCCCTATGGCTACACCTTC. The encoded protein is CASSESRLPYGYTF.

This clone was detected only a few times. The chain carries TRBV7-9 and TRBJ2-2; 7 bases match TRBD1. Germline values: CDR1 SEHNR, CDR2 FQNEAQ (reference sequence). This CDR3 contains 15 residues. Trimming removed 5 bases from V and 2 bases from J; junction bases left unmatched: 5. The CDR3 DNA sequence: TGTGCCAGCAGCCCCGGGACAGCCAACACCGGGGAGCTGTTTTTT. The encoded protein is CASSPGTANTGELFF.

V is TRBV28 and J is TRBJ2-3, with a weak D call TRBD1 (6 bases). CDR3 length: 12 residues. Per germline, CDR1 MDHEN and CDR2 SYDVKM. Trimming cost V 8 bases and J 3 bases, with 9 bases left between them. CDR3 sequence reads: CASCTGTDTQYF. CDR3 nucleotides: TGTGCCAGCTGCACAGGGACAGATACGCAGTATTTT.

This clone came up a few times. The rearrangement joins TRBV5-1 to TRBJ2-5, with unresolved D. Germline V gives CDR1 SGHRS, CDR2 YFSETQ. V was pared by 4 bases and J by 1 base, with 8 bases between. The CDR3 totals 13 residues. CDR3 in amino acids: CASSPSPQETQYF. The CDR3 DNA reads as TGCGCCAGCAGCCCGTCCCCCCAAGAGACCCAGTACTTC. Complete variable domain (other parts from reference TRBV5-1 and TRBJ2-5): KAGVTQTPRYLIKTRGQQVTLSCSPISGHRSVSWYQQTPGQGLQFLFEYFSETQRNKGNFPGRFSGRQFSNSRSEMNVSTLELGDSALYLCASSPSPQETQYFGPGTRLLVL.

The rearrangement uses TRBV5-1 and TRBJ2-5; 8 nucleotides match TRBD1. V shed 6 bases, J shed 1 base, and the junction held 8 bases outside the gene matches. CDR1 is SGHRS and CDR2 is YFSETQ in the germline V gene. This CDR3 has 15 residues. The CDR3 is CASTRTGLGQETQYF. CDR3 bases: TGCGCCAGCACTAGGACAGGGTTGGGCCAAGAGACCCAGTACTTC.

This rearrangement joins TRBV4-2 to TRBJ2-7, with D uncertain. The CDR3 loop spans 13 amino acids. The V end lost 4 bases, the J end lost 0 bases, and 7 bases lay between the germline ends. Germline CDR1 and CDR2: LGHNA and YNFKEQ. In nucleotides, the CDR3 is TGTGCCAGCAGCCGACTTGTCTCCTACGAGCAGTACTTC. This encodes CASSRLVSYEQYF.

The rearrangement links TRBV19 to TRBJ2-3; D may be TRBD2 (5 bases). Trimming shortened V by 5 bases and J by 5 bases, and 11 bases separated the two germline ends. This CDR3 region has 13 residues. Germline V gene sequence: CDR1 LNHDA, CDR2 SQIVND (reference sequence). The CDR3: CASSPTRGDTQYF. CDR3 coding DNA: TGTGCCAGTAGTCCAACACGGGGAGATACGCAGTATTTT. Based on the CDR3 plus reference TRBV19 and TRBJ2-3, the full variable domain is DGGITQSPKYLFRKEGQNVTLSCEQNLNHDAMYWYRQDPGQGLRLIYYSQIVNDFQKGDIAEGYSVSREKKESFPLTVTSAQKNPTAFYLCASSPTRGDTQYFGPGTRLTVL.

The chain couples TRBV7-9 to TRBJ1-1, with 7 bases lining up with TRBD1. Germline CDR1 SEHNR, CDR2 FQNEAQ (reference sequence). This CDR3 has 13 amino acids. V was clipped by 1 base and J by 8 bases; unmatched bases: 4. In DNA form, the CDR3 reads TGTGCCAGCAGCTTAGAGGGGGCGTGGGAAGCTTTCTTT. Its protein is CASSLEGAWEAFF.

The CDR3 sequence: CASSLGPRRGTETQYF. The CDR3 DNA follows: TGTGCCAGCAGTTTAGGGCCGAGGAGGGGAACAGAGACCCAGTACTTC. This chain links TRBV28 with TRBJ2-5; D is perhaps TRBD2 (6 bases). The CDR3 extends over 16 amino acids. V lost 2 bases and J lost 4, with 17 bases in between. CDR1 is MDHEN and CDR2 is SYDVKM in the germline V gene.

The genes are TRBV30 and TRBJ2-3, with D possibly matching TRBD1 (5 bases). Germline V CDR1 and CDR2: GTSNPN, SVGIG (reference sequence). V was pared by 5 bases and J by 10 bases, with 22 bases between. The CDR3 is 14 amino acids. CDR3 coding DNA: TGTGCCTGGCTAACTGGACATCCACCTTGGGCGCAGTATTTT. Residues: CAWLTGHPPWAQYF.

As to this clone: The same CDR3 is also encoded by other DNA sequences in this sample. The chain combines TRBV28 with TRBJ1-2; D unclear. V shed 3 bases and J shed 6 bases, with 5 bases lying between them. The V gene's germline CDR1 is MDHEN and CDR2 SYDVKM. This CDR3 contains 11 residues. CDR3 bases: TGTGCCAGCAGTTTGTCCGATGGCTACACCTTC. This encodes CASSLSDGYTF.

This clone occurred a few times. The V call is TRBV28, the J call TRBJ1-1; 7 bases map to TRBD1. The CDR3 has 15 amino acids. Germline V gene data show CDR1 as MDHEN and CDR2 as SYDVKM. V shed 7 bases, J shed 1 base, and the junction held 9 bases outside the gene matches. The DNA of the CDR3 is TGTGCCAGCAACCAACAGGGGCGAAAGAACACTGAAGCTTTCTTT. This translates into CASNQQGRKNTEAFF.

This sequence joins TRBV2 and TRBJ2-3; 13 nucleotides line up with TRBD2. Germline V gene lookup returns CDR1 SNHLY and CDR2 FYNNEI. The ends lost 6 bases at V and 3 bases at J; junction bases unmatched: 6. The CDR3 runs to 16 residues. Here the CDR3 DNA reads TGTGCCAGCAGGGAAAGGACTAGCGGGAGAACAGATACGCAGTATTTT. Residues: CASRERTSGRTDTQYF.

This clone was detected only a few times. This CDR3 reads CASSPKTGTNYGYTF. The CDR3 DNA reads as TGTGCCAGCAGCCCCAAGACAGGGACTAACTATGGCTACACCTTC. The chain joins TRBV7-2 to TRBJ1-2; 7 bases agree with TRBD1. The CDR3 is made up of 15 amino acids. J was trimmed by 0 bases and V by 5 bases; bases with no gene match: 6. CDR1 is SGHTA and CDR2 is FQGNSA in the germline V gene.

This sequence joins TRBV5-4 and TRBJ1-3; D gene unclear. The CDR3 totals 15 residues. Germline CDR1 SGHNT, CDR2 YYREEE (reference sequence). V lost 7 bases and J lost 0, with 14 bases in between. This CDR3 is CASSPRGSSGNTIYF. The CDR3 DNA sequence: TGTGCCAGCTCCCCACGAGGGAGCTCTGGAAACACCATATATTTT.

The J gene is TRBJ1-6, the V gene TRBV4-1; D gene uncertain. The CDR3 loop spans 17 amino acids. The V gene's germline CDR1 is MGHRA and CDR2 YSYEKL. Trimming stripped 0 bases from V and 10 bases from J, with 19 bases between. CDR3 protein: CASSQEWGGWAVSPLHF. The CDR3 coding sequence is TGCGCCAGCAGCCAAGAGTGGGGAGGTTGGGCAGTATCACCCCTCCACTTT.

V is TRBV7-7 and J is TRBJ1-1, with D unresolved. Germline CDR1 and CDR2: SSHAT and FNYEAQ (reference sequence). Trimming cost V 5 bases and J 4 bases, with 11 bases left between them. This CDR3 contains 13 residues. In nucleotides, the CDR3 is TGTGCCAGCAGCCCTGGTAGCCTCACTGAAGCTTTCTTT. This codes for CASSPGSLTEAFF.

CDR3 region: CASNTQTTGGTEAFF. The CDR3 nucleotides are TGTGCCAGTAATACACAGACGACCGGTGGTACTGAAGCTTTCTTT. The V gene is TRBV19, the J gene TRBJ1-1; no reliable D call. Trimming stripped 7 bases from V and 5 bases from J, with 20 bases between. Per germline, CDR1 LNHDA and CDR2 SQIVND (reference sequence). The CDR3 covers 15 residues.